This T cell receptor (beta chain) was sequenced during a study of blood T cell repertoires in COVID-19. This table comes from immunoSEQ multiplex PCR, and its TCRdb copy is limited to in-frame clones, with some not included. The data contain some 370,000 clones, roughly four fifths of them singletons. Looked up from germline, CDR1 is MNHEY and CDR2 is SVGEGT. Trimming stripped 3 bases from V and 2 bases from J, with 10 bases between. The length of the CDR3 is 14 residues. The rearrangement uses TRBV6-2 or TRBV6-3 and TRBJ1-2; possible D gene TRBD1, 5 bases. The sequence came from a woman aged 45-60 years who had recovered from COVID-19. The material sequenced was PBMCs or T cells enriched from blood (not recorded which). CDR3 sequence: CASSYAGKNYGYTF. The CDR3 bases are TGTGCCAGCAGTTATGCAGGGAAGAACTATGGCTACACCTTC.